This T cell receptor (beta chain) was observed in a study of T cell repertoires in cytomegalovirus infection. Trimming shortened V by 1 base and J by 4 bases, and 10 bases separated the two germline ends. Germline loops: CDR1 SGHVS, CDR2 FQNEAQ. There are 14 residues in the CDR3. In TCRdb, the reads were re-called with MiXCR into one record per CDR3 protein. In the table there are nearly 650,000 distinct CDR3 sequences, more than 20% of which are singletons. The genes are TRBV7-8 and TRBJ2-5; D is uncertain. This TCR came from a human donor in good health (CMV status not recorded). Some clones in this sample may be carry-over from other donors' samples. Sequenced: CD8+ T cells from PBMCs. The CDR3: CASSLGDGLETQYF. Written as DNA, the CDR3 is TGTGCCAGCAGCTTAGGAGACGGTTTAGAGACCCAGTACTTC.